The clone carrying this TCR beta chain showed up just a few times. This entry comes from a study of identical twins. In TCRdb, the 5' RACE reads were re-called with MiXCR into one record per CDR3 protein. The top ten hold around 0.48% of the sample, which has just under 550,000 distinct CDR3 sequences, 15% seen once. The germline V gene encodes CDR1 MDHEN and CDR2 SYDVKM. The J segment lost 0 bases and the V segment lost 4 bases, leaving 7 bases of the junction unmatched. There are 17 residues in the CDR3. These data are also associated with another study on yellow fever vaccine responses in identical twins.

The TCR originated in a woman between 18 and 30 years old in good health. The sequenced sample consisted of CD4+ T cells sorted from blood. The chain joins TRBV28 to TRBJ2-4, with TRBD1 identical over 9 bases. The CDR3 loop is CASSSQGQGLAKNIQYF. Written as DNA, the CDR3 is TGTGCCAGCAGTTCCCAGGGACAGGGCTTAGCCAAAAACATTCAGTACTTC. Drawing the rest from reference TRBV28 and TRBJ2-4, the complete variable domain is DVKVTQSSRYLVKRTGEKVFLECVQDMDHENMFWYRQDPGLGLRLIYFSYDVKMKEKGDIPEGYSVSREKKERFSLILESASTNQTSMYLCASSSQGQGLAKNIQYFGAGTRLSVL.